Below are 10 T cell receptor beta chains sequenced from a single sample in a study of identifying expanded T cells in peripheral blood. Some clones are missing from TCRdb's copy, which holds only in-frame ones; the method was immunoSEQ multiplex PCR. Counted here are about 52,000 clones, approximately 79% occurring once; the ten biggest clones make up approximately 15%. Source material: blood. These receptors were taken from a person between 18 and 70 years old in good health.

In the case of this clone: At one boundary the junction diverges from the germline segment, which might be a read error. The sample has other DNA sequences that encode this CDR3 too. This rearrangement joins TRBV7-2 to TRBJ1-1, with no clear D. The CDR3 length is 13 residues. Per germline, CDR1 SGHTA and CDR2 FQGNSA. CDR3 sequence (DNA): TGTGCCAGCAGCTTTGATCGGAGGGCTGAAGCTTTTTTT. It specifies CASSFDRRAEAFF.

The rearrangement links TRBV6-5 to TRBJ2-7; the D gene is possibly TRBD1 (6 bases). This CDR3 spans 15 amino acids. Germline CDR1 and CDR2: MNHEY and SVGAGI. Trimming pared 6 bases from V and 3 bases from J, leaving 18 bases between. The CDR3: CASSVAGTYLYEQYF. The CDR3 DNA sequence: TGTGCCAGCAGCGTCGCCGGGACATACCTCTACGAGCAGTACTTC.

The gene calls are TRBV18 and TRBJ2-3, with a tentative D call TRBD2 (7 bases). Trimming shortened V by 5 bases and J by 0 bases, and 12 bases separated the two germline ends. CDR1 and CDR2 from the germline V gene are KGHSH and LQKENI. The CDR3 consists of 15 residues. The CDR3 nucleotides are TGTGCCAGCTCAACCGGGGGGCCGAGCACAGATACGCAGTATTTT. Translated, it gives CASSTGGPSTDTQYF.

This sequence joins TRBV5-4 and TRBJ1-4, with a possible D match to TRBD1 (5 bases). CDR1 and CDR2 from the germline V gene are SGHNT and YYREEE (reference sequence). This CDR3 is 14 amino acids long. V lost 4 bases, J lost 2 bases, and 9 bases lay in between. CDR3: CASSRQSTNEKLFF. The CDR3 DNA reads as TGTGCCAGCAGCCGACAGAGCACTAATGAAAAACTGTTTTTT.

This chain joins TRBV5-1 and TRBJ1-4; TRBD1 matches 7 bases. Germline CDR1 and CDR2: SGHRS and YFSETQ. The CDR3 is made up of 15 amino acids. V lost 4 bases and J lost 5; bases outside the gene matches: 8. For the CDR3, the DNA is TGCGCCAGCAGCCTAGGGACAGCTCCAAATGAAAAACTGTTTTTT. This encodes CASSLGTAPNEKLFF. The complete variable domain, with remaining parts taken from reference TRBV5-1 and TRBJ1-4, reads KAGVTQTPRYLIKTRGQQVTLSCSPISGHRSVSWYQQTPGQGLQFLFEYFSETQRNKGNFPGRFSGRQFSNSRSEMNVSTLELGDSALYLCASSLGTAPNEKLFFGSGTQLSVL.

This chain links TRBV19 with TRBJ1-2, with TRBD1 as a possible D gene (5 bases). V lost 3 bases and J lost 3, with 11 bases in between. This CDR3 spans 14 amino acids. From germline, CDR1 is LNHDA and CDR2 SQIVND (reference sequence). In DNA, the CDR3 is TGTGCCAGTAGTATTCCTCGGGGGGACTATGGCTACACCTTC. Protein product: CASSIPRGDYGYTF. Full variable domain (outside the CDR3, taken from reference TRBV19 and TRBJ1-2): DGGITQSPKYLFRKEGQNVTLSCEQNLNHDAMYWYRQDPGQGLRLIYYSQIVNDFQKGDIAEGYSVSREKKESFPLTVTSAQKNPTAFYLCASSIPRGDYGYTFGSGTRLTVV.

The CDR3 sequence: CASRRLGDGYTF. The CDR3 DNA follows: TGTGCCAGCAGGCGACTTGGGGACGGCTACACCTTC. The chain is built from TRBV6-5 and TRBJ1-2, with D possibly matching TRBD1 (5 bases). CDR1 and CDR2 (germline): MNHEY, SVGAGI. This CDR3 has 12 residues. Trimming pared 6 bases from V and 8 bases from J, leaving 13 bases between.

This clone is hyperexpanded in the sample. The chain has TRBV7-8 and TRBJ1-1; D unclear. The V end lost 1 base, the J end lost 2 bases, and 11 bases lay between the germline ends. From germline, CDR1 is SGHVS and CDR2 FQNEAQ. The CDR3 has 15 amino acids. The chain's CDR3 is CASSLVPGANTEAFF. DNA of the CDR3: TGTGCCAGCAGCTTAGTCCCCGGAGCCAACACTGAAGCTTTCTTT.

V usage is TRBV2 and J usage is TRBJ1-1; D remains ambiguous. CDR3 length equals 14 residues. Trimming left V 7 bases short and J 4 bases short, with 16 bases between. Per germline, CDR1 SNHLY and CDR2 FYNNEI. Here the CDR3 reads CASTQGEWSTEAFF. CDR3 nucleotides: TGTGCCAGCACCCAAGGAGAATGGAGCACTGAAGCTTTCTTT.

The chain combines TRBV28 with TRBJ2-7; possibly TRBD2 for D (5 bases). Germline V gene lookup returns CDR1 MDHEN and CDR2 SYDVKM. V was clipped by 6 bases and J by 5 bases, with 14 bases between them. This CDR3 spans 13 amino acids. The CDR3: CASRGRGSHEQYV. CDR3 DNA: TGTGCCAGCAGGGGCCGGGGTAGTCACGAGCAGTACGTC.